This T cell receptor beta chain was documented in a study of blood T cell repertoires in COVID-19. The wider study: The recovered donors of Cohort 3 showed two negative PCRs, clearance, or symptom resolution. From the United States, Italy and Spain came samples of acute and convalescent COVID-19.

V was clipped by 4 bases and J by 0 bases; unmatched bases: 6. This CDR3 comprises 16 residues. Per germline, CDR1 ENHRY and CDR2 SYGVKD. The method was immunoSEQ multiplex PCR; TCRdb's version includes in-frame clones alone and lacks a portion of them. The sample consists of 300,000 to 450,000 clones, more than 75% of them appearing once. The clonotype was recovered from a man in his forties or fifties in a cohort exposed to, infected with or recovered from COVID-19 (not recorded which). Sequencing was performed on PBMCs or T cells enriched from blood (not recorded which). The V and J genes are TRBV10-3 and TRBJ2-1; 7 bases match TRBD1. CDR3 region: CAISGIGTASYNEQFF. In DNA, the CDR3 is TGTGCCATCAGTGGAATCGGGACAGCCTCCTACAATGAGCAGTTCTTC.